The 18 T cell receptor beta chains listed next were all sequenced from one sample in a study of regulatory T cells in long-lasting Graves disease. The sample's time point: persistent/refractory GD, antithyroid drugs over 5 years with positive TRAb. Generation of the TCR library employed RNA extracted from PBMCs. Both iRepertoire HTBI primers and Arm-PCR of CDR3 regions were used to build the TCR beta libraries. MiXCR was run by TCRdb on the multiplex PCR reads, yielding one entry per CDR3 protein. The sample consists of 700,000 or so distinct CDR3 sequences, about 32% of them appearing once. This specimen consisted of peripheral blood mononuclear cells (PBMCs), obtained when the disease was refractory, from a patient treated with antithyroid drugs. These receptors originate from a female donor with Graves disease.

This clonotype has just a few counts. V is TRBV11-1 and J is TRBJ2-5; 15 bases line up with TRBD2. V lost 5 bases, J lost 4 bases, and 5 bases stayed unmatched. CDR3 length equals 16 residues. Germline values: CDR1 SGHAT, CDR2 FQDESV (reference sequence). The CDR3 loop is CASSTGLAGGLETQYF. The CDR3 nucleotides are TGTGCCAGCAGCACGGGACTAGCGGGGGGACTAGAGACCCAGTACTTC.

The gene calls are TRBV6-1 and TRBJ1-2; possible D gene TRBD1, 5 bases. The CDR3 totals 15 residues. The germline V gene has CDR1 MNHNS and CDR2 SASEGT. Trimming shortened V by 5 bases and J by 2 bases, and 15 bases separated the two germline ends. CDR3 sequence (DNA): TGTGCCAGCAGTCGGTCCGACGGGGGGAACTATGGCTACACCTTC. It specifies CASSRSDGGNYGYTF.

Turning to this clonotype: A far larger clone is only one base removed, so a read error is likely. The genes are TRBV11-1 and TRBJ1-1; D is ambiguous. The CDR3 runs to 12 residues. Deletions cut 7 bases from V and 10 bases from J, with 16 bases between. Germline-derived CDR1 and CDR2 are SGHAT and FQDESV (reference sequence). CDR3 DNA sequence: TGTGCCAGCAACATTTGGACCGGGTTAGCTTTCTTT. Translating it yields CASNIWTGLAFF. The full variable domain, rest sourced from reference TRBV11-1 and TRBJ1-1, is EAEVAQSPRYKITEKSQAVAFWCDPISGHATLYWYRQILGQGPELLVQFQDESVVDDSQLPKDRFSAERLKGVDSTLKIQPAELGDSAMYLCASNIWTGLAFFGQGTRLTVV.

The chain has TRBV19 and TRBJ1-4; no firm D call. Germline CDR1 is LNHDA and CDR2 is SQIVND (reference sequence). The CDR3 spans 16 residues. Trimming shortened V by 5 bases and J by 0 bases, and 13 bases separated the two germline ends. The CDR3 loop is CASSDPKTATNEKLFF. The CDR3 coding sequence is TGTGCCAGTAGTGACCCCAAGACGGCAACTAATGAAAAACTGTTTTTT.

This clonotype was detected many times. The genes are TRBV6-2 or TRBV6-3 and TRBJ2-7, with D perhaps given as TRBD1 or TRBD2 (7 bases each). The germline V gene encodes CDR1 MNHEY and CDR2 SVGEGT. The CDR3 covers 16 residues. V was trimmed by 2 bases and J by 0 bases, leaving 14 bases between them. CDR3 region: CASSYGQGGDSYEQYF. The CDR3, as DNA: TGTGCCAGCAGTTACGGTCAGGGGGGGGACTCCTACGAGCAGTACTTC.

Ten or more counts support this clonotype. This chain uses TRBV12-3 or TRBV12-4 with TRBJ1-5; a possible D gene is TRBD1 (6 bases). Trimming removed 5 bases at V and 4 bases at J, with 15 bases between. This CDR3 region has 15 residues. CDR3 in DNA: TGTGCCAGCAGTCCACACAGGGAAGGGAATCAGCCCCAGCATTTT. Protein product: CASSPHREGNQPQHF.

A few counts support this clonotype. The chain is built from TRBV28 and TRBJ1-5, with TRBD1 matching 9 bases. Germline V gives CDR1 MDHEN, CDR2 SYDVKM. The CDR3 runs to 18 residues. Unmatched junction bases numbered 10, after V lost 3 bases and J lost 1 base. CDR3 in DNA: TGTGCCAGCAGTTTTTCGGACAGGGGATTGTACAGCAATCAGCCCCAGCATTTT. It codes for CASSFSDRGLYSNQPQHF.

Turning to this clonotype: It may be a read error: a sequence one base away is much more abundant. The J gene is TRBJ1-1, the V gene TRBV5-1, with 8 bases aligning to TRBD1. Germline CDR1 reads SGHRS; CDR2 reads YFSETQ. There are 15 residues in the CDR3. The CDR3: CASSLGDRTNTEVFF. The CDR3, as DNA: TGCGCCAGCAGCTTGGGGGACAGGACGAACACTGAAGTTTTCTTT.

The CDR3 reads CASSLNGPNPEKLFF. CDR3 bases: TGTGCCAGCAGCCTCAATGGCCCGAATCCAGAAAAACTGTTTTTT. The J gene is TRBJ1-4, the V gene TRBV5-5; unclear D gene. Per germline, CDR1 SGHKS and CDR2 YYEKEE (reference sequence). V was pared by 4 bases and J by 8 bases, with 18 bases between. The CDR3 totals 15 residues.

This clonotype was observed a handful of times. The chain is built from TRBV10-3 and TRBJ2-3; 10 nucleotides match TRBD2. With 3 bases clipped from V and 6 bases from J, the junction kept 12 bases outside the gene matches. Germline lookup yields CDR1 ENHRY and CDR2 SYGVKD. This CDR3 has 17 amino acids. The CDR3 bases are TGTGCCATCAGTGATATACTCGGGCTAGCGGGAGCGGATACGCAGTATTTT. It encodes CAISDILGLAGADTQYF.

This clonotype was detected a few times. The chain joins TRBV12-3 or TRBV12-4 to TRBJ2-4, with a weak D call TRBD2 (5 bases). This CDR3 is built from 14 residues. Trimming removed 6 bases at V and 1 base at J, with 10 bases between. CDR3 sequence (DNA): TGTGCCAGCAGGGGCGGGTGGGCCAAAAACATTCAGTACTTC. Translating gives CASRGGWAKNIQYF.

This clonotype was seen a few times. CDR3 sequence reads: CASTEDRVYGYTF. DNA for the CDR3: TGTGCCAGCACCGAGGACAGGGTCTATGGCTACACCTTC. This chain links TRBV2 with TRBJ1-2, with TRBD1 identical over 8 bases. Germline CDR1 reads SNHLY; CDR2 reads FYNNEI. The CDR3 contains 13 residues. The trim removed 7 bases at V and 4 bases at J, leaving 5 bases unmatched.

This clonotype was seen a few times. A read error may produce the germline difference seen at one junction end. V and J are TRBV7-9 and TRBJ1-1; D may be TRBD1 (5 bases). This CDR3 contains 15 residues. The germline CDR1 and CDR2 sequences are SEHNR and FQNEAQ (reference sequence). The CDR3 DNA reads TGTGCCAGCAGCGTAGCAACAGGCATGAACACTGAAGCTTTCTTT. Translated: CASSVATGMNTEAFF.

This chain joins TRBV12-3 or TRBV12-4 and TRBJ1-5; the D gene is possibly TRBD1 (6 bases). Between the trimmed V and J ends, which lost 5 bases and 11 bases, there was a span of 25 bases. There are 16 residues in the CDR3. The DNA of the CDR3 is TGTGCCAGCAGTAAAACACAGGGAAGGGGGGACCAGTCCCAGCATTTT. This encodes CASSKTQGRGDQSQHF.

CDR3 coding DNA: TGCAGCGCCGCAGGGGGGGGCTCTACAAGACTGGGCACTGAAGCTTTCTTT. Its translation: CSAAGGGSTRLGTEAFF. This chain joins TRBV29-1 and TRBJ1-1; 7 positions match TRBD1. Germline V lookup: CDR1 SQVTM, CDR2 ANQGSEA. Germline trimming cut 7 bases from V and 4 bases from J; bases unmatched to any gene: 21. This CDR3 has 17 amino acids.

The chain is built from TRBV12-3 or TRBV12-4 and TRBJ1-5; D is unresolved. The length of the CDR3 is 13 residues. V was trimmed by 1 base and J by 8 bases, leaving 9 bases between them. CDR3 coding DNA: TGTGCCAGCAGTTTAGGAACTCAGAAGCCCCAGCATTTT. This gives the protein CASSLGTQKPQHF.

The rearrangement uses TRBV2 and TRBJ1-1; D remains unclear. Germline V gene lookup returns CDR1 SNHLY and CDR2 FYNNEI. The CDR3 has 12 residues. V was cut by 8 bases and J by 4 bases, with 11 bases left in between. The CDR3 nucleotides are TGTGCCAGCTCTCAGATTGGCACTGAAGCTTTCTTT. Encoded protein: CASSQIGTEAFF.

This chain connects TRBV3-1 to TRBJ2-7, with a tentative D call TRBD1 (5 bases). Germline lookup yields CDR1 LGHDT and CDR2 YNNKEL (reference sequence). This CDR3 is built from 15 residues. With 4 bases removed from V and 2 bases from J, the gap between germline ends came to 15 bases. In nucleotides, the CDR3 is TGTGCCAGCAGCCGTGCAGGGTATGAGACCTACGAGCAGTACTTC. As protein: CASSRAGYETYEQYF.